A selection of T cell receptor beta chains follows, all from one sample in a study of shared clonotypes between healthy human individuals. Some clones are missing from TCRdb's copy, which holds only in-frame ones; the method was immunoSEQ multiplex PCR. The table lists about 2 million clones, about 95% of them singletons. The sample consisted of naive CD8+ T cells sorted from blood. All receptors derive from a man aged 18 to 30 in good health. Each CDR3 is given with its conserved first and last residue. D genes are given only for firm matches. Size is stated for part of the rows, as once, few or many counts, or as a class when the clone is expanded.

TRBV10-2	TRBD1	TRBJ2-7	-	CASSEGQGLHEQYF	TGCGCCAGCAGTGAGGGACAGGGGTTACACGAGCAGTACTTC
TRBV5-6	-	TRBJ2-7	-	CASSFSGTYEQYF	TGTGCCAGCAGCTTCTCAGGTACCTACGAGCAGTACTTC
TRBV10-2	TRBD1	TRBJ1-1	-	CASTHGTGNTEAFF	TGCGCCAGCACCCATGGGACAGGGAACACTGAAGCTTTCTTT
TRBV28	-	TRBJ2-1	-	CASKGFGEQFF	TGTGCCAGCAAGGGGTTTGGTGAGCAGTTCTTC
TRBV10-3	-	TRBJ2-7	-	CAITEGGPYEQYF	TGTGCCATCACGGAGGGAGGACCCTACGAGCAGTACTTC
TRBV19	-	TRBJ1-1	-	CATSEAYEAFF	TGTGCCACCTCCGAGGCCTACGAAGCTTTCTTT
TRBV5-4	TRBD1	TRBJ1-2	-	CASSHRGLADGYTF	TGTGCCAGCAGCCACAGGGGGTTAGCTGATGGCTACACCTTC
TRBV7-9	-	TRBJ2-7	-	CASSSTGPTFGEQYF	TGTGCCAGCAGCTCTACCGGGCCTACATTCGGGGAGCAGTACTTC
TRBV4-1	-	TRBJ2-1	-	CASSQYPRAWDEQFF	TGCGCCAGCAGCCAGTACCCCCGGGCTTGGGATGAGCAGTTCTTC
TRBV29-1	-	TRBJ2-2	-	CSVEAGNTGELFF	TGCAGCGTTGAAGCGGGGAACACCGGGGAGCTGTTTTTT
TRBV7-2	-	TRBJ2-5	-	CASSQVGGQETQYF	TGTGCCAGCAGCCAAGTTGGGGGGCAAGAGACCCAGTACTTC
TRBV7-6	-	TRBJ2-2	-	CASSSNVDGTGELFF	TGTGCCAGCAGCTCGAATGTGGATGGCACCGGGGAGCTGTTTTTT
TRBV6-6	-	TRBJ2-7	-	CASTEGRYEQYF	TGTGCCAGCACCGAGGGTCGATACGAGCAGTACTTC
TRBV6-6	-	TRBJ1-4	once	CASSYSAFGNEKLFF	TGTGCCAGCAGTTACTCGGCCTTCGGGAATGAAAAACTGTTTTTT
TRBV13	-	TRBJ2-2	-	CASSLRVTGELFF	TGTGCCAGCAGCTTACGGGTAACCGGGGAGCTGTTTTTT
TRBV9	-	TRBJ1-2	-	CASSVSGDYGYTF	TGTGCCAGCAGCGTATCAGGGGACTATGGCTACACCTTC
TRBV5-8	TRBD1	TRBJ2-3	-	CASRGTGESFADTQYF	TGTGCCAGCAGAGGGACAGGGGAAAGTTTCGCAGATACGCAGTATTTT
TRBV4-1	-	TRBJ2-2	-	CASSPFANTGELFF	TGCGCCAGCAGCCCCTTTGCGAACACCGGGGAGCTGTTTTTT
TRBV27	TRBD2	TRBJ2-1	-	CASSSTSGRDNEQFF	TGTGCCAGCAGTTCGACTAGCGGTAGAGACAATGAGCAGTTCTTC
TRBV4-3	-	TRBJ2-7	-	CASSQTVFTGEQYF	TGCGCCAGCAGCCAGACAGTATTTACTGGCGAGCAGTACTTC
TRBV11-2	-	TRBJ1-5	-	CASSLVGGPDYSNQPQHF	TGTGCCAGCAGCTTAGTGGGCGGGCCTGATTATAGCAATCAGCCCCAGCATTTT
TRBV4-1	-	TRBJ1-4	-	CASSQPSWALNETLFF	TGCGCCAGCAGCCAACCCTCCTGGGCACTAAATGAAACACTGTTTTTT
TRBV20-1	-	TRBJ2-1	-	CSLQLAREELF	TGCAGTTTGCAACTAGCAAGGGAGGAGCTCTTC
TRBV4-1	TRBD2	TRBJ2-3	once	CASSQDAGGTDTQYF	TGCGCCAGCAGCCAAGATGCGGGGGGGACAGATACGCAGTATTTT
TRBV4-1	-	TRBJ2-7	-	CASSQDFGLSYEQYF	TGCGCCAGCAGCCAAGACTTTGGACTCTCCTACGAGCAGTACTTC
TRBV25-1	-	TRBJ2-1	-	CASSETDFYEQFF	TGTGCCAGCAGTGAGACAGATTTCTATGAGCAGTTCTTC
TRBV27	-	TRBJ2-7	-	CASIDPFKYEQYF	TGTGCCAGCATTGACCCTTTCAAGTACGAGCAGTACTTC
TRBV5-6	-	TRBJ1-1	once	CASSLGGAFEAFF	TGTGCCAGCAGCTTGGGCGGAGCCTTTGAAGCTTTCTTT
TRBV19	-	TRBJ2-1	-	CASSIDLSISGVVNEQFF	TGTGCCAGTAGTATAGACCTCTCCATTTCGGGAGTGGTAAATGAGCAGTTCTTC
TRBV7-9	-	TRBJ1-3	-	CASSFEAGRGESGNTIYF	TGTGCCAGCAGCTTCGAGGCGGGGAGAGGCGAATCTGGAAACACCATATATTTT
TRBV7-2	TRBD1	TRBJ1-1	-	CASSFMTGYTEAFF	TGTGCCAGCAGCTTCATGACAGGGTATACTGAAGCTTTCTTT
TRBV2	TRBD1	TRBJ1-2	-	CASSLSRDRGRNYGYTF	TGTGCCAGCAGTCTATCGCGGGACAGGGGTCGGAACTATGGCTACACCTTC
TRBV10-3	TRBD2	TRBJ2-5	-	CAIMASGEETQYF	TGTGCCATCATGGCTAGCGGGGAAGAGACCCAGTACTTC
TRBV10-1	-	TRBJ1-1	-	CASSPDRTEAFF	TGCGCCAGCAGCCCAGACAGGACTGAAGCTTTCTTT
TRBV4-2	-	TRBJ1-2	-	CASSPLGENYGYTF	TGTGCCAGCAGCCCCCTGGGTGAGAACTATGGCTACACCTTC
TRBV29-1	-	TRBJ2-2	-	CSGEAGNTGELFF	TGCAGCGGGGAGGCGGGGAACACCGGGGAGCTGTTTTTT
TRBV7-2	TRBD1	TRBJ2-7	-	CASSPWGDRGFYEQYF	TGTGCCAGCAGTCCATGGGGGGACAGGGGTTTTTACGAGCAGTACTTC
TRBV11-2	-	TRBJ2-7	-	CASSLELADEQYF	TGTGCCAGCAGCTTAGAACTAGCAGACGAGCAGTACTTC
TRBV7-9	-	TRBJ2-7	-	CASSLQNYEQYF	TGTGCCAGCAGCCTTCAGAACTACGAGCAGTACTTC
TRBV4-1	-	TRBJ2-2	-	CASSQVQGNTGELFF	TGCGCCAGCAGCCAAGTTCAGGGAAACACCGGGGAGCTGTTTTTT
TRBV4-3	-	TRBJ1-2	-	CASSQDGIGYTF	TGCGCCAGCAGCCAGGATGGAATTGGCTACACCTTC
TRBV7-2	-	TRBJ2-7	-	CASSFTAPSSYEQYF	TGTGCCAGCAGTTTCACGGCCCCCAGCTCCTACGAGCAGTACTTC
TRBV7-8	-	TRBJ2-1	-	CASVRRDFNEQFF	TGTGCCAGCGTCCGACGGGACTTTAATGAGCAGTTCTTC
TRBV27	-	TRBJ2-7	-	CASSLYSGTSHEQYF	TGTGCCAGCAGTTTATACTCGGGAACTTCTCACGAGCAGTACTTC
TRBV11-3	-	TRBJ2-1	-	CASSPNAASYNEQFF	TGTGCCAGCAGCCCTAACGCGGCCTCCTACAATGAGCAGTTCTTC
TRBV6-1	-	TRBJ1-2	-	CASMSLGGGYGYTF	TGTGCCAGCATGTCTCTAGGGGGAGGCTATGGCTACACCTTC
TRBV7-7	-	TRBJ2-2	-	CASSLIRGAPGELFF	TGTGCTAGCAGCCTCATACGGGGGGCCCCCGGGGAGCTGTTTTTT
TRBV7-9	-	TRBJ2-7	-	CASSLVRGSSSYEQYF	TGTGCCAGCAGCTTAGTAAGGGGCTCCAGCTCCTACGAGCAGTACTTC
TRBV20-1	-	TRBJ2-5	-	CSGLGGETQYF	TGCAGTGGCCTGGGGGGAGAGACCCAGTACTTC
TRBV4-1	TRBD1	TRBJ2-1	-	CASSWTGGLDNEQFF	TGCGCCAGCAGCTGGACAGGGGGCTTGGACAATGAGCAGTTCTTC
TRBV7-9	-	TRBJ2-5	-	CASSLTSSGAETQYF	TGTGCCAGCAGCTTAACGTCATCAGGGGCAGAGACCCAGTACTTC
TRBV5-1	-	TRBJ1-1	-	CASSLSRDNIEGTEAFF	TGCGCCAGCAGCTTGAGTAGGGACAATATCGAGGGCACTGAAGCTTTCTTT
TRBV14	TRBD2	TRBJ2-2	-	CASSSGLTNTGELFF	TGTGCCAGCAGCTCGGGACTAACTAACACCGGGGAGCTGTTTTTT
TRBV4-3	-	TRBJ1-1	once	CASSQGVVNTEAFF	TGCGCCAGCAGCCAAGGGGTGGTGAACACTGAAGCTTTCTTT
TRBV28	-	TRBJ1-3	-	CASSFSADSGNTIYF	TGTGCCAGCAGTTTCTCGGCAGATTCTGGAAACACCATATATTTT
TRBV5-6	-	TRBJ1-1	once	CASSLEAGTMNTEAFF	TGTGCCAGCAGCTTGGAAGCAGGGACCATGAACACTGAAGCTTTCTTT
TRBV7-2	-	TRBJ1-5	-	CASSLDGGPDQPQHF	TGTGCCAGCAGCTTAGATGGGGGGCCCGATCAGCCCCAGCATTTT